This T cell receptor (beta chain) was profiled in a study of cytomegalovirus exposure and HLA in healthy donors. Whole-study findings and limits: Sequences of the TCR beta chain were said to predict the HLA-A and HLA-B alleles of most subjects accurately.

PCR amplification relied on 60 Vbeta primers (plus 13 Jbeta primers). The data were produced by immunoSEQ multiplex PCR, yet TCRdb's version contains in-frame clones alone and is incomplete. The sample shows around 170,000 clones, 77% of them seen only once. Trimming cost V 3 bases and J 2 bases; bases outside gene matches: 2. Per germline, CDR1 GTSNPN and CDR2 SVGIG (reference sequence). The length of the CDR3 is 13 residues. Of note for this clone: The antigen remains unidentified.

Sequenced input: PBMCs. This TCR was recovered from a man younger than 35 in good health and CMV-seronegative. The V and J genes are TRBV30 and TRBJ2-3; 7 bases match TRBD2. The CDR3 sequence: CAWRLAVTDTQYF. Here the CDR3 DNA reads TGTGCCTGGAGGCTAGCGGTCACAGATACGCAGTATTTT.